This T cell receptor (beta chain) was recovered during a study of cytomegalovirus exposure and HLA in healthy donors. Germline V CDR1 and CDR2: MNHEY, SMNVEV (reference sequence). Trimming left V 4 bases short and J 0 bases short, with 7 bases between. CDR3 length: 13 amino acids. PCR employed 60 Vbeta and 13 Jbeta primers. In the original processing: A follow-up analysis tallied around 80 million unique TCR beta chains, 8.5 million to 14 million shared. Sequencing was performed with immunoSEQ multiplex PCR; in TCRdb, only in-frame clones are kept and a portion is missing. The V and J calls and clone size come from that table; D and trimming were worked out from the DNA. This listing includes approximately 47,000 clones.

The clonotype originates from a male donor in good health and CMV-seronegative. The chain carries TRBV27 and TRBJ2-7, with TRBD2 as a possible D gene (6 bases). The specimen was PBMCs. Here the CDR3 reads CASSWGDSYEQYF. Here the CDR3 DNA reads TGTGCCAGCAGTTGGGGGGACTCCTACGAGCAGTACTTC.